One and the same sample provided the 16 T cell receptor beta chains below, sequenced in a study of CD8 T cells in Susac syndrome. Reverse transcription of roughly 0.45 to 1 ug RNA used random hexamers. TCRdb reprocessed the immunoSEQ multiplex PCR reads via MiXCR and lists one record per CDR3 protein. The table has about 250,000 distinct CDR3 sequences, roughly 95% seen once. The specimen was CD4+ T cells from PBMCs. Source of these receptors: a human donor with multiple sclerosis.

This chain connects TRBV11-2 to TRBJ2-4, with 8 bases matching TRBD2. CDR1 is SGHAT and CDR2 is FQNNGV in the germline V gene. This CDR3 is 17 amino acids long. V trimming: 0 bases; J trimming: 8 bases; junction bases outside the gene matches: 12. For the CDR3, the DNA is TGTGCCAGCAGCTTAGACATACAGGGACTAGGGGCCCACATTCAGTACTTC. It encodes CASSLDIQGLGAHIQYF. The full variable domain, rest sourced from reference TRBV11-2 and TRBJ2-4, is EAGVAQSPRYKIIEKRQSVAFWCNPISGHATLYWYQQILGQGPKLLIQFQNNGVVDDSQLPKDRFSAERLKGVDSTLKIQPAKLEDSAVYLCASSLDIQGLGAHIQYFGAGTRLSVL.

V usage is TRBV7-2 and J usage is TRBJ1-6; possibly TRBD1 for D (6 bases). Germline values: CDR1 SGHTA, CDR2 FQGNSA. The CDR3 consists of 14 residues. Between the trimmed V and J ends, which lost 2 bases and 9 bases, there was a span of 11 bases. CDR3 amino acids: CASSLNRDGSPLHF. The DNA of the CDR3 is TGTGCCAGCAGCTTAAACAGGGACGGTTCACCCCTCCACTTT.

The V gene is TRBV5-1, the J gene TRBJ1-6; D is ambiguous. The germline gives CDR1 SGHRS, CDR2 YFSETQ. This CDR3 has 12 residues. V lost 0 bases and J lost 14, with 9 bases in between. The CDR3 sequence is CASSLEGMALHF. CDR3 nucleotides: TGCGCCAGCAGCTTGGAGGGAATGGCCCTCCACTTT.

J is TRBJ1-2 and V is TRBV2; 7 positions match TRBD1. Germline CDR1 and CDR2: SNHLY and FYNNEI. The CDR3 is made up of 13 amino acids. The V gene end was trimmed by 1 base and the J gene end by 5 bases; junction bases not matched to a gene: 1. The CDR3 nucleotides read TGTGCCAGCAGTGAAGGACAGGGATATGGCTACACCTTC. Translated: CASSEGQGYGYTF.

J is TRBJ1-6 and V is TRBV4-2; TRBD1 matches 7 bases. This CDR3 is built from 16 residues. V shed 1 base and J 7 bases; nucleotides not matched to a gene: 7. CDR1 and CDR2 from the germline V gene are LGHNA and YNFKEQ. The CDR3 loop is CASSQVLGRGNSPLHF. The CDR3, as DNA: TGTGCCAGCAGCCAAGTTTTAGGCAGGGGGAATTCACCCCTCCACTTT.

The rearrangement uses TRBV19 and TRBJ1-2; 10 positions agree with TRBD1. CDR1 LNHDA and CDR2 SQIVND come from the germline V gene (reference sequence). Unmatched junction bases numbered 16, after V lost 5 bases and J lost 13 bases. This CDR3 has 15 amino acids. The CDR3 DNA reads as TGTGCCAGTAGTCGATTCGTGGGACAGGGGCAACTGGTCACCTTC. Its translation: CASSRFVGQGQLVTF.

DNA for the CDR3: TGTGCCAGCAGGATGGGGGTACCGGGACAGGGAAGTGAGCAGTTCTTC. It translates to CASRMGVPGQGSEQFF. The chain joins TRBV11-2 to TRBJ2-1, with 9 nucleotides matching TRBD1. Germline CDR1 is SGHAT and CDR2 is FQNNGV. Trimming cost V 6 bases and J 9 bases; bases outside gene matches: 15. The CDR3 is 16 amino acids.

V is TRBV7-3 and J is TRBJ1-5; D not resolved. The ends were cut back, 7 bases at V and 9 bases at J, with 1 base in the middle. Germline CDR1 SGHTA, CDR2 FQGTGA. This CDR3 is 8 amino acids long. The CDR3 nucleotides are TGTGCCAGCATGCCCCAGCATTTT. Its protein product is CASMPQHF.

The chain employs TRBV3-1 and TRBJ2-7; 7 positions agree with TRBD1. This CDR3 is 14 amino acids long. Germline CDR1 LGHDT, CDR2 YNNKEL (reference sequence). V dropped 1 base and J dropped 3; count of bases not matched to a gene: 3. Written as DNA, the CDR3 is TGTGCCAGCAGCCAAGGGGGGACAGTCTACGAGCAGTACTTC. Amino acid sequence: CASSQGGTVYEQYF.

The CDR3 loop reads CASSISRVDTEAFF. The CDR3 coding sequence is TGTGCCAGTAGTATTTCCAGGGTGGACACTGAAGCTTTCTTT. The gene calls are TRBV19 and TRBJ1-1, with D maybe TRBD1 (5 bases). The germline V and J ends were trimmed by 3 bases and 3 bases, with 11 bases remaining between them. The CDR3 runs to 14 residues. Germline V lookup: CDR1 LNHDA, CDR2 SQIVND (reference sequence).

The chain employs TRBV30 and TRBJ1-1; no definite D call. The CDR3 loop spans 11 amino acids. In germline, CDR1 is GTSNPN, CDR2 SVGIG (reference sequence). V was shortened by 2 bases and J by 7 bases, with 8 bases between the two germline ends. The CDR3 DNA reads as TGTGCCTGGAGTTCGGCGCATGAAGCTTTCTTT. Protein product: CAWSSAHEAFF.

This chain links TRBV7-3 with TRBJ1-2; no definite D call. This CDR3 spans 13 amino acids. From germline, CDR1 is SGHTA and CDR2 FQGTGA. Trimming cost V 0 bases and J 5 bases, with 7 bases left between them. DNA for the CDR3: TGTGCCAGCAGCTTAACAGGGAAGTATGGCTACACCTTC. Protein sequence: CASSLTGKYGYTF.

The chain is built from TRBV25-1 and TRBJ1-5, with D unresolved. Germline assignment: CDR1 MGHDK and CDR2 SYGVNS. V was pared by 3 bases and J by 7 bases, with 10 bases between. This CDR3 has 13 amino acids. CDR3 amino acids: CASSDWGGQPQHF. The DNA of the CDR3 is TGTGCCAGCAGTGACTGGGGAGGCCAGCCCCAGCATTTT.

The V gene is TRBV5-1, the J gene TRBJ1-2; 10 bases fit TRBD1. This CDR3 is built from 16 residues. Germline trimming cut 3 bases from V and 0 bases from J; bases unmatched to any gene: 5. CDR1 is SGHRS and CDR2 is YFSETQ in the germline V gene. CDR3 in amino acids: CASSWDGQGANYGYTF. In DNA form, the CDR3 reads TGCGCCAGCAGCTGGGATGGACAGGGGGCTAACTATGGCTACACCTTC.

The chain combines TRBV28 with TRBJ1-3; D perhaps matches TRBD1 (5 bases). This CDR3 has 20 residues. Germline values: CDR1 MDHEN, CDR2 SYDVKM. Trimming removed 2 bases from V and 0 bases from J, with 23 bases in between. The CDR3 bases are TGTGCCAGCAGTTTAGGAGGGCAGGGACCAGATTACTACTCTGGAAACACCATATATTTT. The encoded protein is CASSLGGQGPDYYSGNTIYF.

The chain joins TRBV23-1 to TRBJ2-5; no definite D call. TRBV23-1 is classed as an ORF, of uncertain function. This CDR3 has 16 residues. The V gene lost 2 bases and the J gene lost 2 bases, with 15 bases spanning the gap. CDR3 DNA: TGCGCCAGCAGTCAACCGAAAAGGGTCGATCAAGAGACCCAGTACTTC. Amino acids: CASSQPKRVDQETQYF.